These 19 T cell receptor beta chains were all obtained from the same sample, sequenced in a study of T-cell memory formation after mild COVID-19. MiXCR, applied by TCRdb to the 5' RACE reads, yields one record per CDR3 protein. The sample carries about half a million distinct CDR3 sequences, approximately 18% recorded once. The specimen was PBMCs or a T cell subset sorted from them (not recorded which). The origin of the receptors is an adult woman who had mild COVID-19 (a few samples of this study predate the infection). Cell type and time point are not known.

There are many counts of this clonotype. The genes are TRBV20-1 and TRBJ1-2; D is ambiguous. This CDR3 has 14 residues. CDR1 is DFQATT, CDR2 SNEGSKA, per germline (reference sequence). Trimming took off 6 bases at V and 4 bases at J, with 18 bases between the two ends. CDR3 protein: CSASKDGDSYGYTF. CDR3 bases: TGCAGTGCCAGCAAGGACGGCGATTCCTATGGCTACACCTTC.

The V gene is TRBV29-1, the J gene TRBJ2-3; D is undetermined. CDR3 length: 13 residues. Germline CDR1 SQVTM, CDR2 ANQGSEA. V shed 5 bases and J shed 0 bases, with 9 bases lying between them. The CDR3 DNA reads TGCAGCGTTAAGCTCGGGAGCACAGATACGCAGTATTTT. This codes for CSVKLGSTDTQYF.

The CDR3 reads CASSQDLSGEIYEQYF. CDR3 sequence (DNA): TGCGCCAGCAGCCAAGATTTGTCGGGAGAGATCTACGAGCAGTACTTC. The rearrangement links TRBV4-3 to TRBJ2-7; a weak D match, TRBD2 (6 bases). Germline V CDR1 and CDR2: LGHNA, YSLEER. The CDR3 length is 16 residues. The V end lost 0 bases, the J end lost 3 bases, and 15 bases lay between the germline ends.

This clonotype appeared many times. The chain joins TRBV3-1 to TRBJ2-7; D is perhaps TRBD1 (5 bases). V was cut by 1 base and J by 5 bases, with 12 bases left in between. Germline V gene sequence: CDR1 LGHDT, CDR2 YNNKEL (reference sequence). The CDR3 totals 14 residues. CDR3 region: CASSQVSGKDEQYF. The DNA of the CDR3 is TGTGCCAGCAGCCAAGTCTCAGGGAAGGACGAGCAGTACTTC.

The sample holds a few counts of this clonotype. The chain combines TRBV7-3 with TRBJ1-6; no firm D call. Germline loops: CDR1 SGHTA, CDR2 FQGTGA. Between the trimmed V and J ends, which lost 4 bases and 3 bases, there was a span of 19 bases. There are 18 residues in the CDR3. DNA of the CDR3: TGTGCCAGCAGCTACCCGTCCCAGTGGGCAGTCTATAATTCACCCCTCCACTTT. This codes for CASSYPSQWAVYNSPLHF.

This sequence joins TRBV7-9 and TRBJ2-3; the D is unclear. With 5 bases removed from V and 0 bases from J, the gap between germline ends came to 9 bases. There are 14 residues in the CDR3. Germline V CDR1 and CDR2: SEHNR, FQNEAQ (reference sequence). CDR3: CASSLQPSTDTQYF. CDR3 in DNA: TGTGCCAGCAGCCTCCAGCCTAGCACAGATACGCAGTATTTT. Drawing the rest from reference TRBV7-9 and TRBJ2-3, the complete variable domain is DTGVSQNPRHKITKRGQNVTFRCDPISEHNRLYWYRQTLGQGPEFLTYFQNEAQLEKSRLLSDRFSAERPKGSFSTLEIQRTEQGDSAMYLCASSLQPSTDTQYFGPGTRLTVL.

This clonotype was found a few times. The chain couples TRBV13 to TRBJ2-7, with a weak D call TRBD2 (7 bases). V shed 6 bases and J shed 1 base, with 19 bases lying between them. CDR1 PRHDT and CDR2 FYEKMQ come from the germline V gene (reference sequence). CDR3 size: 16 residues. This CDR3 reads CASSLGRGALSYEQYF. The CDR3 bases are TGTGCCAGCAGTCTTGGACGGGGGGCCTTATCCTACGAGCAGTACTTC.

The rearrangement uses TRBV5-6 and TRBJ2-7; 10 nucleotides align to TRBD1. CDR3 length: 12 amino acids. J was trimmed by 3 bases and V by 8 bases; bases with no gene match: 2. The germline V gene encodes CDR1 SGHDT and CDR2 YYEEEE. DNA for the CDR3: TGTGCCAGTGGGGACAGGGGCTACGAGCAGTACTTC. The encoded protein is CASGDRGYEQYF. Using reference TRBV5-6 and TRBJ2-7 for the parts outside the CDR3, the full variable domain is DAGVTQSPTHLIKTRGQQVTLRCSPKSGHDTVSWYQQALGQGPQFIFQYYEEEERQRGNFPDRFSGHQFPNYSSELNVNALLLGDSALYLCASGDRGYEQYFGPGTRLTVT.

V is TRBV20-1 and J is TRBJ1-5; 7 nucleotides match TRBD1. The V segment lost 6 bases and the J segment 2 bases; nucleotides outside the gene matches: 4. CDR3 length: 13 amino acids. CDR1 and CDR2 (germline): DFQATT, SNEGSKA (reference sequence). DNA for the CDR3: TGCAGTGCAGGGGGCATGGGCAATCAGCCCCAGCATTTT. Encoded protein: CSAGGMGNQPQHF.

The rearrangement joins TRBV7-6 to TRBJ2-5, with D possibly matching TRBD1 (5 bases). Deletions cut 0 bases from V and 4 bases from J, with 12 bases between. Per germline, CDR1 SGHVS and CDR2 FNYEAQ. There are 15 residues in the CDR3. Here the CDR3 reads CASSLALGRAETQYF. DNA for the CDR3: TGTGCCAGCAGCTTAGCCTTGGGCAGGGCAGAGACCCAGTACTTC.

This clonotype occurred a few times. The chain is built from TRBV24-1 and TRBJ2-3; tentatively, D is TRBD1 (5 bases). In germline, CDR1 is KGHDR, CDR2 SFDVKD. Deletions cut 2 bases from V and 0 bases from J, with 11 bases between. The CDR3 has 16 amino acids. The CDR3 here is CATSDSTDRSTDTQYF. CDR3 coding DNA: TGTGCCACCAGTGATTCAACTGACAGAAGCACAGATACGCAGTATTTT.

This clonotype was counted between two and nine times. The chain has TRBV12-3 or TRBV12-4 and TRBJ1-4, with 8 bases that match TRBD1. The CDR3 runs 15 residues. After removal of 5 bases from V and 3 bases from J, the junction contained 5 bases not matched to a gene. This CDR3 is CASSRRQGPNEKLFF. The CDR3 nucleotides read TGTGCCAGCAGTCGGAGACAGGGGCCTAATGAAAAACTGTTTTTT.

This clonotype showed up just a few times. V is TRBV12-3 or TRBV12-4 and J is TRBJ1-6; D is ambiguous. V lost 1 base, J lost 7 bases, and 5 bases lay in between. The CDR3 loop spans 13 amino acids. CDR3 loop: CASSLVRNSPLHF. As DNA, the CDR3 is TGTGCCAGCAGTTTAGTCCGAAATTCACCCCTCCACTTT.

The chain combines TRBV25-1 with TRBJ2-3; 8 bases align to TRBD1. V lost 3 bases and J lost 3; bases outside the gene matches: 8. Germline CDR1 and CDR2: MGHDK and SYGVNS. This CDR3 contains 16 residues. DNA for the CDR3: TGTGCCAGCAGTGAGTCAAGTGACAGGGGTACAGATACGCAGTATTTT. This encodes CASSESSDRGTDTQYF.

The V and J genes are TRBV4-1 and TRBJ2-2, with D unclear. The CDR3 is 17 amino acids. Trimming took off 0 bases at V and 3 bases at J, with 14 bases between the two ends. CDR1 is MGHRA and CDR2 is YSYEKL in the germline V gene. The CDR3 DNA is TGCGCCAGCAGCCAAGAGGCCCACGACATGGACACCGGGGAGCTGTTTTTT. Translating it yields CASSQEAHDMDTGELFF.

This clonotype was seen a few times. The chain couples TRBV12-3 or TRBV12-4 to TRBJ1-5; TRBD1 matches at 8 bases. V was pared by 3 bases and J by 1 base, with 5 bases of the junction left unmatched. The CDR3 length is 16 residues. Here the CDR3 reads CASSFAGGRSNQPQHF. The DNA for the CDR3 is TGTGCCAGCAGTTTTGCAGGGGGCCGAAGCAATCAGCCCCAGCATTTT.

This clonotype has only a few counts. This rearrangement joins TRBV12-3 or TRBV12-4 to TRBJ2-2, with D possibly being TRBD2 (5 bases). Trimming stripped 6 bases from V and 7 bases from J, with 12 bases between. This CDR3 has 13 residues. CDR3 amino acids: CASRPLAGGELFF. CDR3 DNA sequence: TGTGCCAGCAGACCCCTAGCCGGCGGGGAGCTGTTTTTT.

This clonotype has a handful of counts. The genes are TRBV30 and TRBJ2-2, with 9 nucleotides matching TRBD1. The germline CDR1 and CDR2 sequences are GTSNPN and SVGIG (reference sequence). J lost 2 bases, V lost 1 base, and 2 bases had no gene match. CDR3 length equals 15 residues. The CDR3 nucleotides are TGTGCCTGGAGTGGGGACAGGGTAAACACCGGGGAGCTGTTTTTT. The encoded protein is CAWSGDRVNTGELFF.

The V call is TRBV12-3 or TRBV12-4, the J call TRBJ2-2; D gene unclear. The CDR3 consists of 14 residues. The germline V and J ends were trimmed by 7 bases and 2 bases, with 11 bases remaining between them. CDR3 loop: CASNPDSNTGELFF. DNA for the CDR3: TGTGCCAGCAACCCCGACTCTAACACCGGGGAGCTGTTTTTT.